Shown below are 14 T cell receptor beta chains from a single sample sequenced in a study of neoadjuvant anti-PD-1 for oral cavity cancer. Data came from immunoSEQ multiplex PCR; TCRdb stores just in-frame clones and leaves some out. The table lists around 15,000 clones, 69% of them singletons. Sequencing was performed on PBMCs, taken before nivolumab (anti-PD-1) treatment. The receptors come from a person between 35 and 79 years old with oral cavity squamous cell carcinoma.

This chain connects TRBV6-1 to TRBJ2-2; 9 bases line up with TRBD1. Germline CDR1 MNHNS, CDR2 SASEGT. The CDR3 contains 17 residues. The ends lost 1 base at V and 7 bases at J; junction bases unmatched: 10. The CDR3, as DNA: TGTGCCAGCAGTGAAGGAACGGGACAGGGTACGATCGGGGAGCTGTTTTTT. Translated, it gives CASSEGTGQGTIGELFF.

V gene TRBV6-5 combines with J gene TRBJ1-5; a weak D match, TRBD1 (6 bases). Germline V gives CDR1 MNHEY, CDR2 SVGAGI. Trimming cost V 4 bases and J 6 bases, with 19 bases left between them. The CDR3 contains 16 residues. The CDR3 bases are TGTGCCAGCAGTTCCCGAGGGGGGCTCTTTAGTCAGCCCCAGCATTTT. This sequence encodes CASSSRGGLFSQPQHF.

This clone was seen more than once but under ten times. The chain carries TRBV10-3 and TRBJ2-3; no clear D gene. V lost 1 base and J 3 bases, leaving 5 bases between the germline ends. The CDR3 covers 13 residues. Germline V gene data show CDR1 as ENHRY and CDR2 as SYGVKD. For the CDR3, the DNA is TGTGCCATCAGTGAGTTGTGGACAGATACGCAGTATTTT. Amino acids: CAISELWTDTQYF.

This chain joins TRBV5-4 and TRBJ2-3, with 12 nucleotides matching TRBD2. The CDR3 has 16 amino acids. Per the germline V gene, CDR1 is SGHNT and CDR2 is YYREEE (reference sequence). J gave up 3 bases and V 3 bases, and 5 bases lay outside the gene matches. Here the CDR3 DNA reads TGTGCCAGCAGCTCCGGACTAGCGGGAAGTACAGATACGCAGTATTTT. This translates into CASSSGLAGSTDTQYF.

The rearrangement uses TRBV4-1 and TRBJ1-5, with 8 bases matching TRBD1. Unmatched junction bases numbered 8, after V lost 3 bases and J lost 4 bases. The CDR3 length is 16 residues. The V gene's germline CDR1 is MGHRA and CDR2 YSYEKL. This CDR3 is CASSQPRQGANQPQHF. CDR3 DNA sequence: TGCGCCAGCAGCCAGCCCCGTCAGGGGGCGAATCAGCCCCAGCATTTT.

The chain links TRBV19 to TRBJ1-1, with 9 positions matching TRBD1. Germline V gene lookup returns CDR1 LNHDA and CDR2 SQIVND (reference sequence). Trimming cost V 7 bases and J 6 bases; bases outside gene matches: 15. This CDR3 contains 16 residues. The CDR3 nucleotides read TGTGCCAGTACAACCCGACAGGGGGGACCCCTATCTGAAGCTTTCTTT. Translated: CASTTRQGGPLSEAFF.

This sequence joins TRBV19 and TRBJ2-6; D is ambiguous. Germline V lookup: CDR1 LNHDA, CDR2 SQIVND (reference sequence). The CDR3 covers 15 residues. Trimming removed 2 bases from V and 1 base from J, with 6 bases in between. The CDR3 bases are TGTGCCAGTAGTATACAGGCATCTGGGGCCAACGTCCTGACTTTC. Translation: CASSIQASGANVLTF.

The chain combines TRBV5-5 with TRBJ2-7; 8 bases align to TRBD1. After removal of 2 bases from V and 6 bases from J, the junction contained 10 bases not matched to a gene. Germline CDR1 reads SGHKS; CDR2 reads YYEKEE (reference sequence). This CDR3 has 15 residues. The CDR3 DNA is TGTGCCAGCAGCTTCTCTCAGGGGGCAGTCGGCGAGCAGTACTTC. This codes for CASSFSQGAVGEQYF.

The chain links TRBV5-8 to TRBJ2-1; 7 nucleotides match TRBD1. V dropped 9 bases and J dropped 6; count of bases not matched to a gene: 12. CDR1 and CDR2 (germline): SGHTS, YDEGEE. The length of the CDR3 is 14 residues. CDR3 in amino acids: CANPRQGLFNEQFF. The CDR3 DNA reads TGTGCCAACCCTCGACAGGGTCTCTTCAATGAGCAGTTCTTC.

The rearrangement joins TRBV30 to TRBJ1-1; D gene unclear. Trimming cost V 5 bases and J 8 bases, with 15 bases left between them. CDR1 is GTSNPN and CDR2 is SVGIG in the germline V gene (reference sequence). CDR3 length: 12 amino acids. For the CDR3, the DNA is TGTGCCTGGGATCGCCTCGGCGACGAAGCTTTCTTT. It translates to CAWDRLGDEAFF.

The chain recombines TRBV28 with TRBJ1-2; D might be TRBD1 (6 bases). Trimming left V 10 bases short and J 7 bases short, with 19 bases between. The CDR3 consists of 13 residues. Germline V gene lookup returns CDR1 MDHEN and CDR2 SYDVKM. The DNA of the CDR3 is TGTGCCACTCATCTAACAGGGCGCAGTGGCTACACCTTC. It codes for CATHLTGRSGYTF.

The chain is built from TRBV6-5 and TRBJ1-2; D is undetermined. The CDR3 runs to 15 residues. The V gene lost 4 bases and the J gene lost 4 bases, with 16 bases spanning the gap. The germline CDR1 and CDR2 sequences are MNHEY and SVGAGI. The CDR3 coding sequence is TGTGCCAGCAGTTCGGTTACACAAGGACTCTATGGCTACACCTTC. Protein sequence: CASSSVTQGLYGYTF.

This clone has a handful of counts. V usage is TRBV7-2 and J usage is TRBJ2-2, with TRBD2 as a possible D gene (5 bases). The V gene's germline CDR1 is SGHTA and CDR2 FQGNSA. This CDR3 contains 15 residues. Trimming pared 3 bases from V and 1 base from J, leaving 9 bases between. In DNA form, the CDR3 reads TGTGCCAGCAGCTTCTCGAGGGAGAACACCGGGGAGCTGTTTTTT. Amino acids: CASSFSRENTGELFF.

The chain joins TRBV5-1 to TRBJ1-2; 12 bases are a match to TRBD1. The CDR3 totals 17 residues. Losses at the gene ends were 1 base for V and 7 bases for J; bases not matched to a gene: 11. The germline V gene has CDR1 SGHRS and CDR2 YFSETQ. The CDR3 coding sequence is TGCGCCAGCAGCTTGACCCCGAGGGGACAGGGGGCGGGTGGCTACACCTTC. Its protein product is CASSLTPRGQGAGGYTF. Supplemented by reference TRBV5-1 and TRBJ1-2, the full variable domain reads KAGVTQTPRYLIKTRGQQVTLSCSPISGHRSVSWYQQTPGQGLQFLFEYFSETQRNKGNFPGRFSGRQFSNSRSEMNVSTLELGDSALYLCASSLTPRGQGAGGYTFGSGTRLTVV.